This passage covers 9 T cell receptor beta chains from one sample sequenced in a study of T cells in Graves' hyperthyroidism and ophthalmopathy. Using RNA transcripts as the source, TCR beta CDR3 regions were amplified. The TCR CDR3 first-round RT-PCR relied on the HTBI primer set. TCRdb processed the multiplex PCR reads anew with MiXCR; each CDR3 protein has one entry. This sample yields fewer than 550,000 distinct CDR3 sequences, of which more than 15% are seen a single time; approximately 14% belongs to the top ten. The sequenced material came from blood. The receptors were gathered from a woman aged 18-35 years with Graves' hyperthyroidism.

The genes are TRBV4-3 and TRBJ2-5; 8 nucleotides align to TRBD2. Trimming cost V 4 bases and J 0 bases; bases outside gene matches: 4. Germline V CDR1 and CDR2: LGHNA, YSLEER. This CDR3 spans 15 amino acids. DNA for the CDR3: TGCGCCAGCAGCCGTAGCGGGGCGGACCAAGAGACCCAGTACTTC. It yields the protein CASSRSGADQETQYF.

In this sample, this clonotype turned up many times. The chain links TRBV7-9 to TRBJ2-5, with D perhaps given as TRBD1 or TRBD2 (5 bases each). Germline values: CDR1 SEHNR, CDR2 FQNEAQ (reference sequence). CDR3 length equals 12 residues. V was cut by 5 bases and J by 3 bases, with 7 bases left in between. The CDR3 bases are TGTGCCAGCAGCCAGGGAGAAGAGACCCAGTACTTC. Its protein product is CASSQGEETQYF.

This clonotype was recorded many times. CDR3 region: CASSLYYERLSYNEQFF. In DNA form, the CDR3 reads TGTGCCAGCAGCTTATACTACGAGCGCCTTTCCTACAATGAGCAGTTCTTC. This chain joins TRBV11-2 and TRBJ2-1; D ambiguous. V was cut by 2 bases and J by 1 base, with 15 bases left in between. From germline, CDR1 is SGHAT and CDR2 FQNNGV. The CDR3 covers 17 residues.

This clonotype appeared many times. V usage is TRBV24-1 and J usage is TRBJ2-3, with D maybe TRBD1 (5 bases). The CDR3 is 14 amino acids. Between the trimmed V and J ends, which lost 0 bases and 6 bases, there was a span of 9 bases. CDR1 is KGHDR and CDR2 is SFDVKD in the germline V gene. CDR3 nucleotides: TGTGCCACCAGTGATTTGAGGGGCCGGGATACGCAGTATTTT. Translating gives CATSDLRGRDTQYF.

The chain is built from TRBV27 and TRBJ2-1; D is perhaps TRBD2 (7 bases). Trimming pared 7 bases from V and 5 bases from J, leaving 18 bases between. Germline lookup yields CDR1 MNHEY and CDR2 SMNVEV (reference sequence). This CDR3 has 15 amino acids. The CDR3 DNA sequence: TGTGCCAGCACCAGTGTGGGGGGGGCTAACAATGAGCAGTTCTTC. This gives the protein CASTSVGGANNEQFF.

This clonotype appeared many times. This rearrangement joins TRBV20-1 to TRBJ2-5; D gene uncertain. CDR1 is DFQATT, CDR2 SNEGSKA, per germline (reference sequence). There are 12 residues in the CDR3. Trimming took 6 bases from V and 5 from J, leaving 13 bases between them. The CDR3 protein is CSALSLGETQYF. The CDR3 DNA sequence: TGCAGTGCCCTTAGCTTGGGGGAGACCCAGTACTTC.

The chain combines TRBV6-2 or TRBV6-3 with TRBJ2-7, with unresolved D. With 10 bases removed from V and 5 bases from J, the gap between germline ends came to 15 bases. CDR1 is MNHEY, CDR2 SVGEGT, per germline. The CDR3 is 12 amino acids. CDR3 DNA: TGTGCCACCCTGGGATATGTTAACGAGCAGTACTTC. Protein product: CATLGYVNEQYF.

There are many counts of this clonotype. The chain couples TRBV28 to TRBJ1-5; D is undetermined. CDR1 and CDR2 (germline): MDHEN, SYDVKM. The CDR3 has 15 amino acids. Trimming took 1 base from V and 1 from J, leaving 8 bases between them. The CDR3 reads CASSLLGRSNQPQHF. The CDR3, as DNA: TGTGCCAGCAGTTTATTAGGACGCAGCAATCAGCCCCAGCATTTT.

This clonotype was detected many times. One end of the junction is discordant with germline, which a read error may explain. V is TRBV2 and J is TRBJ1-4; tentatively, D is TRBD1 (6 bases). CDR1 and CDR2 (germline): SNHLY, FYNNEI. The CDR3 has 14 amino acids. The CDR3, as DNA: TGTGCCAGCAGACCCGGGACAACAAATGAAAAACTGTTTTTT. Translated, it gives CASRPGTTNEKLFF.